This T cell receptor beta chain was sequenced during a study of T-cell memory formation after mild COVID-19. This clonotype was observed a few times. Its specificity is unknown. Points from the study as a whole: CD4+ bias marked clones expanding day 15 to 37, unlike balanced contracting clones. CD4+ contracting clones lay mainly in CM and EM, CD8+ ones in EMRA.

After 5'RACE with constant-segment primers, TCR alpha and TCR beta cDNA libraries carrying sample barcodes and UMIs were obtained. TCRdb re-derived calls from the 5' RACE reads in MiXCR, one entry per CDR3 protein. The profile shows some 260,000 distinct CDR3 sequences, roughly 15% of them singletons. The CDR3 length is 14 residues. The germline V gene encodes CDR1 MNHEY and CDR2 SVGAGI. V was clipped by 7 bases and J by 2 bases, with 13 bases between them. The sequencing sample was made of PBMCs or a T cell subset sorted from them (not recorded which). The receptor's source is a man aged 18 to 29 who had mild COVID-19 (a few samples of this study predate the infection). Cell type and time point are not known. The chain links TRBV6-5 to TRBJ2-3; D perhaps matches TRBD2 (6 bases). CDR3 DNA sequence: TGTGCCAGCACCGGTTGGGGGGTCACAGATACGCAGTATTTT. The encoded protein is CASTGWGVTDTQYF.